This entry concerns a single T cell receptor beta chain. Antigen unknown. This sample stems from a study of cytomegalovirus exposure and HLA in healthy donors. Study-level findings and limits: Excluded were some V segments that proved indistinguishable, including TRBV6-2 and TRBV6-3. Among immune exposure information, only CMV serostatus was available.

Trimming stripped 4 bases from V and 8 bases from J, with 8 bases between. Germline V gene sequence: CDR1 MDHEN, CDR2 SYDVKM. This CDR3 spans 12 amino acids. Both 60 Vbeta primers and 13 Jbeta primers went into the PCR. Sequencing used immunoSEQ multiplex PCR; TCRdb keeps in-frame clones, though not all of them. Among 150,000 to 200,000 clones listed, 81% were seen once. Sequenced input: PBMCs. This chain joins TRBV28 and TRBJ1-4; D unresolved. The TCR comes from a man aged 35 to 55 in good health and CMV-seropositive. CDR3 sequence reads: CASSSTGEKLFF. The DNA of the CDR3 is TGTGCCAGCAGTTCGACCGGGGAAAAACTGTTTTTT. The whole variable domain, remainder taken from reference TRBV28 and TRBJ1-4, is DVKVTQSSRYLVKRTGEKVFLECVQDMDHENMFWYRQDPGLGLRLIYFSYDVKMKEKGDIPEGYSVSREKKERFSLILESASTNQTSMYLCASSSTGEKLFFGSGTQLSVL.